This T cell receptor (beta chain) was identified in a study of blood T cell repertoires in COVID-19. Looking at the study overall: COVID-19 samples from acute and convalescent phases originated in the United States, Italy and Spain. The analysed material was cDNA or gDNA that came from T cells, B-cell-depleted T cells, or PBMCs.

In this sample, this clone turned up once. Original methodology: Estimation of nucleated cell counts was performed using reference gene primer amplification. Generated by immunoSEQ multiplex PCR, the TCRdb table keeps only in-frame clones and is missing some. V and J calls and clone size are those listed in that table; D and trimming were worked out from the DNA. The sample records more than 200,000 clones, roughly 87% being singletons. The sample comprised peripheral blood. The origin of this receptor is a human donor in a cohort sampled during active COVID-19.

This chain's CDR3 is CASSPDLAYNEQFF. CDR3 bases: TGTGCCAGCTCACCGGACTTAGCCTACAATGAGCAGTTCTTC. The chain combines TRBV18 with TRBJ2-1; tentative D call: TRBD2 (5 bases). The CDR3 has 14 amino acids. From germline, CDR1 is KGHSH and CDR2 LQKENI. The V and J ends lost 3 bases and 2 bases respectively, with 8 bases between them.